Each of the 30 T cell receptor beta chains below was sequenced from the same sample in a study of blood T cell repertoires in COVID-19. Repertoires were generated with immunoSEQ multiplex PCR, while TCRdb's copy carries only in-frame clones and drops some. The table has about 290,000 clones, 85% seen once; the top ten hold around 4.2%. The sample consisted of peripheral blood. Receptors were obtained from a woman in her fifties or sixties with active or convalescent COVID-19.

The chain is built from TRBV20-1 and TRBJ1-6; D is uncertain. The length of the CDR3 is 14 residues. Between the trimmed V and J ends, which lost 3 bases and 5 bases, there was a span of 11 bases. Germline CDR1 DFQATT, CDR2 SNEGSKA (reference sequence). CDR3: CSASSAEDNSPLHF. CDR3 coding DNA: TGCAGTGCTAGTTCGGCAGAGGATAATTCACCCCTCCACTTT.

The genes are TRBV21-1 and TRBJ2-6; TRBD2 was called by the table and not checked on the DNA. TRBV21-1 is a recognized pseudogene. The CDR3 spans 17 residues. The CDR3 coding sequence is TGTGCCAGCAGCTCCAAAATCATCACGCGAGGGGCCAACGTCCTGACTTTC. As protein: CASSSKIITRGANVLTF.

The chain is built from TRBV5-1 and TRBJ2-3; D might be TRBD2 (6 bases). The CDR3 extends over 15 amino acids. The germline V and J ends were trimmed by 0 bases and 4 bases, with 12 bases remaining between them. Germline CDR1 is SGHRS and CDR2 is YFSETQ. CDR3 in DNA: TGCGCCAGCAGCTTGGGACTAGTTTCATCAGATACGCAGTATTTT. Translation gives CASSLGLVSSDTQYF.

As regards this clone: Other DNA sequences of this sample code for an identical CDR3. The chain uses TRBV3-1 (or the pseudogene TRBV3-2) and TRBJ2-7, with D possibly being TRBD1 (6 bases). V lost 2 bases and J lost 4, with 27 bases in between. The CDR3 length is 19 residues. Germline V lookup: CDR1 LGHDT, CDR2 YNNKEL (reference sequence). The CDR3 nucleotides read TGTGCCAGCAGCCAATCTTCACGGGGCCGGGGCAGGGGCCGGTACGAGCAGTACTTC. This sequence encodes CASSQSSRGRGRGRYEQYF.

This sequence joins TRBV10-2 and TRBJ2-3, with 8 bases aligning to TRBD2. The CDR3 totals 15 residues. Germline CDR1 WSHSY, CDR2 SAAADI. The V and J ends lost 7 bases and 3 bases, in that order; junction bases with no gene match: 9. CDR3 nucleotides: TGCGCCAGCACGCTGGGGGGCGGGAGGACAGATACGCAGTATTTT. It yields the protein CASTLGGGRTDTQYF.

The rearrangement links TRBV10-1 to TRBJ2-2; 7 nucleotides line up with TRBD1. V lost 4 bases and J lost 1; bases outside the gene matches: 6. Germline-derived CDR1 and CDR2 are WNHNN and SYGVQD (reference sequence). The CDR3 loop spans 16 amino acids. CDR3 protein: CASSARRGWNTGELFF. DNA for the CDR3: TGCGCCAGCAGTGCCCGCAGGGGGTGGAACACCGGGGAGCTGTTTTTT.

The rearrangement joins TRBV28 to TRBJ1-2; 9 bases align to TRBD1. V trimming: 5 bases; J trimming: 6 bases; junction bases outside the gene matches: 7. The germline CDR1 and CDR2 sequences are MDHEN and SYDVKM. This CDR3 has 14 residues. The CDR3 loop is CASSTFWDRDGYTF. For the CDR3, the DNA is TGTGCCAGCAGTACCTTTTGGGACAGGGATGGCTACACCTTC.

The chain uses TRBV30 and TRBJ2-7, with TRBD2 matching over 13 bases. CDR1 GTSNPN and CDR2 SVGIG come from the germline V gene (reference sequence). Trimming at V came to 4 bases and at J to 6 bases, leaving 6 bases not matched to a gene. The CDR3 is made up of 14 amino acids. CDR3 amino acids: CAWTGLAGEGEQYF. The DNA of the CDR3 is TGTGCCTGGACCGGACTAGCGGGAGAGGGCGAGCAGTACTTC.

This rearrangement joins TRBV11-2 to TRBJ2-1, with 13 bases matching TRBD2. This CDR3 has 15 amino acids. V lost 5 bases, J lost 13 bases, and 11 bases stayed unmatched. CDR1 SGHAT and CDR2 FQNNGV come from the germline V gene. The CDR3 here is CASSPDRTSGSPQFF. The CDR3 nucleotides read TGTGCCAGCAGCCCGGACAGGACTAGCGGGAGTCCACAGTTCTTC.

This clone has a single count. V gene TRBV2 combines with J gene TRBJ1-2; 9 nucleotides line up with TRBD1. The germline V gene has CDR1 SNHLY and CDR2 FYNNEI. Trimming removed 5 bases from V and 8 bases from J; junction bases left unmatched: 9. The CDR3 loop spans 14 amino acids. The CDR3 DNA reads as TGTGCCAGCAGTTTGAGGACAGGGGTGAGGGGCTACACCTTC. It encodes CASSLRTGVRGYTF.

The chain combines TRBV4-1 with TRBJ2-3; D is possibly TRBD2 (6 bases). Trimming left V 1 base short and J 2 bases short, with 13 bases between. The CDR3 runs 16 residues. Germline assignment: CDR1 MGHRA and CDR2 YSYEKL. The CDR3 DNA is TGCGCCAGCAGCCAAGCCGGGAGCGCCCACACAGATACGCAGTATTTT. This codes for CASSQAGSAHTDTQYF.

The rearrangement uses TRBV7-8 and TRBJ1-4; D not certain. Trimming stripped 5 bases from V and 2 bases from J, with 15 bases between. The CDR3 contains 16 residues. Germline V gives CDR1 SGHVS, CDR2 FQNEAQ. The DNA of the CDR3 is TGTGCCAGCAGCGCAACCAGGCCAAGCACTAATGAAAAACTGTTTTTT. It translates to CASSATRPSTNEKLFF.

The V gene is TRBV9, the J gene TRBJ2-3; D is possibly TRBD2 (6 bases). The V gene lost 0 bases and the J gene lost 1 base, with 15 bases spanning the gap. Germline V CDR1 and CDR2: SGDLS, YYNGEE. The CDR3 length is 17 residues. The CDR3 protein is CASSVAVPGVGTDTQYF. CDR3 nucleotides: TGTGCCAGCAGCGTAGCAGTTCCGGGAGTGGGCACAGATACGCAGTATTTT.

As for this clone: Germline is not matched at one junction end, which may reflect a read error. Other nucleotide sequences in the sample specify the same CDR3. V gene TRBV7-2 combines with J gene TRBJ2-7; D gene unclear. In germline, CDR1 is SGHTA, CDR2 FQGNSA. CDR3 size: 15 residues. The CDR3 nucleotides read TGTGCCAGCAGCTTAGCGGTGGGCAGTCCCTACGAGCAGTATTTC. Amino acids: CASSLAVGSPYEQYF.

The CDR3 is CASSVGAGTGAVDTEAFF. CDR3 coding DNA: TGTGCCAGCAGCGTAGGGGCCGGGACAGGGGCGGTGGACACTGAAGCTTTCTTT. The chain has TRBV9 and TRBJ1-1; 10 bases line up with TRBD1. Losses at the gene ends were 0 bases for V and 3 bases for J; bases not matched to a gene: 11. This CDR3 has 18 residues. Germline V lookup: CDR1 SGDLS, CDR2 YYNGEE.

The rearrangement joins TRBV30 to TRBJ2-3, with 10 positions matching TRBD2. Germline CDR1 and CDR2: GTSNPN and SVGIG (reference sequence). V was clipped by 8 bases and J by 4 bases; unmatched bases: 6. The CDR3 is 13 amino acids. In nucleotides, the CDR3 is TGTGCCCATGAAGCGGGAGGGGCAGATACGCAGTATTTT. This sequence encodes CAHEAGGADTQYF.

The CDR3 DNA follows: TGTGCCAGCTTTCGGACAGGCTGGACCGAGCAGTACTTC. Its translation: CASFRTGWTEQYF. This chain joins TRBV2 and TRBJ2-7, with 7 bases identical to TRBD1. This CDR3 has 13 amino acids. After removal of 8 bases from V and 6 bases from J, the junction contained 10 bases not matched to a gene. Germline CDR1 reads SNHLY; CDR2 reads FYNNEI.

The chain is built from TRBV4-1 and TRBJ1-1, with no clear D. Between the trimmed V and J ends, which lost 0 bases and 7 bases, there was a span of 12 bases. This CDR3 is 14 amino acids long. In germline, CDR1 is MGHRA, CDR2 YSYEKL. The CDR3 DNA is TGCGCCAGCAGCCAAGATTACAATCCGGGTGAAGCTTTCTTT. It codes for CASSQDYNPGEAFF.

The chain combines TRBV27 with TRBJ1-2; the D gene is possibly TRBD1 (5 bases). Per germline, CDR1 MNHEY and CDR2 SMNVEV (reference sequence). V lost 6 bases and J lost 8, with 13 bases in between. The CDR3 is 12 residues long. The CDR3 spells CASRKQAGGYTF. Written as DNA, the CDR3 is TGTGCCAGCAGAAAACAGGCAGGCGGCTACACCTTC.

The CDR3 loop is CSASTASGAKRQFF. CDR3 DNA: TGCAGTGCTAGTACGGCTAGCGGTGCTAAGCGGCAGTTCTTC. The chain uses TRBV20-1 and TRBJ2-1, with TRBD2 matching 7 bases. CDR1 is DFQATT, CDR2 SNEGSKA, per germline (reference sequence). This CDR3 region has 14 residues. V trimming: 3 bases; J trimming: 12 bases; junction bases outside the gene matches: 14.

This clone appeared a few times. The chain carries TRBV20-1 and TRBJ2-7, with unresolved D. Germline loops: CDR1 DFQATT, CDR2 SNEGSKA (reference sequence). Trimming removed 4 bases from V and 7 bases from J, with 11 bases in between. The CDR3 loop spans 11 amino acids. The CDR3 nucleotides are TGCAGTGCTACGACTCAAACTGAGCAGTACTTC. As protein: CSATTQTEQYF.

This chain connects TRBV11-2 to TRBJ2-5; tentatively, D is TRBD2 (5 bases). Germline lookup yields CDR1 SGHAT and CDR2 FQNNGV. This CDR3 is built from 10 residues. Trimming removed 5 bases from V and 7 bases from J, with 5 bases in between. The CDR3 reads CASSGRTQYF. The CDR3 DNA follows: TGTGCCAGCAGCGGGAGGACCCAGTACTTC.

V usage is TRBV2 and J usage is TRBJ1-2, with TRBD1 as a possible D gene (5 bases). Trimming pared 6 bases from V and 8 bases from J, leaving 13 bases between. This CDR3 comprises 12 residues. The V gene's germline CDR1 is SNHLY and CDR2 FYNNEI. The DNA of the CDR3 is TGTGCCAGCAGCTCCAGGGAAGACGGCTACACCTTC. Its protein is CASSSREDGYTF.

V gene TRBV7-9 combines with J gene TRBJ2-3; possibly TRBD2 for D (6 bases). Germline V gene sequence: CDR1 SEHNR, CDR2 FQNEAQ (reference sequence). The CDR3 covers 14 residues. V lost 1 base to trimming and J lost 4 bases, with 9 bases between them. The CDR3 loop reads CASSLVGGPDTQYF. Written as DNA, the CDR3 is TGTGCCAGCAGCTTAGTGGGAGGCCCAGATACGCAGTATTTT. Looking up the rest from reference TRBV7-9 and TRBJ2-3 gives the full variable domain: DTGVSQNPRHKITKRGQNVTFRCDPISEHNRLYWYRQTLGQGPEFLTYFQNEAQLEKSRLLSDRFSAERPKGSFSTLEIQRTEQGDSAMYLCASSLVGGPDTQYFGPGTRLTVL.

The V gene is TRBV6-5, the J gene TRBJ1-1, with unresolved D. The CDR3 is made up of 12 amino acids. V was clipped by 10 bases and J by 0 bases, with 9 bases between them. Germline CDR1 MNHEY, CDR2 SVGAGI. The DNA of the CDR3 is TGTGCCACACAGACAATGAACACTGAAGCTTTCTTT. Protein: CATQTMNTEAFF.

The chain combines TRBV19 with TRBJ1-3, with 10 positions matching TRBD1. Germline loops: CDR1 LNHDA, CDR2 SQIVND (reference sequence). The V gene end was trimmed by 5 bases and the J gene end by 4 bases; junction bases not matched to a gene: 8. The CDR3 length is 16 residues. CDR3 region: CASSPRDRGFGNTIYF. CDR3 sequence (DNA): TGTGCCAGTAGTCCCCGGGACAGGGGTTTCGGAAACACCATATATTTT.

This rearrangement joins TRBV9 to TRBJ2-2; 11 bases align to TRBD2. The trim removed 3 bases at V and 1 base at J, leaving 2 bases unmatched. The CDR3 consists of 16 residues. The germline V gene has CDR1 SGDLS and CDR2 YYNGEE. CDR3 nucleotides: TGTGCCAGCAGCGCAGGACTAGCGGGGAACACCGGGGAGCTGTTTTTT. Translation gives CASSAGLAGNTGELFF.

The gene calls are TRBV19 and TRBJ2-3; maybe TRBD2 (5 bases). V lost 8 bases to trimming and J lost 6 bases, with 12 bases between them. This CDR3 region has 12 residues. CDR1 LNHDA and CDR2 SQIVND come from the germline V gene (reference sequence). CDR3 amino acids: CASGLRSDTQYF. CDR3 coding DNA: TGTGCCAGTGGACTCCGGTCGGATACGCAGTATTTT. Looking up the rest from reference TRBV19 and TRBJ2-3 gives the full variable domain: DGGITQSPKYLFRKEGQNVTLSCEQNLNHDAMYWYRQDPGQGLRLIYYSQIVNDFQKGDIAEGYSVSREKKESFPLTVTSAQKNPTAFYLCASGLRSDTQYFGPGTRLTVL.

The V gene is TRBV6-5, the J gene TRBJ1-2; TRBD1 agrees at 8 bases. J lost 8 bases, V lost 4 bases, and 6 bases had no gene match. The CDR3 spans 13 residues. Germline V gene data show CDR1 as MNHEY and CDR2 as SVGAGI. The CDR3 sequence: CASSSTGGGGYTF. The CDR3 nucleotides read TGTGCCAGCAGTTCAACAGGGGGAGGAGGCTACACCTTC.

The CDR3 DNA is TGCGCCAGCAGCTACGGGACAGGGGGTAGCAATGAGCAGTTCTTC. Translation gives CASSYGTGGSNEQFF. V and J are TRBV5-1 and TRBJ2-1; 11 nucleotides match TRBD1. CDR1 SGHRS and CDR2 YFSETQ come from the germline V gene. This CDR3 has 15 amino acids. V lost 3 bases and J lost 6; bases outside the gene matches: 5.